These 7 T cell receptor beta chains were all obtained from the same sample, sequenced in a study of blood T cell repertoires in COVID-19 (dated by TCRdb to 2018 to 2020). Preparation of the library involved the immunoSEQ multiplex PCR assay. Sourced from immuneACCESS, this table was stored by TCRdb with only in-frame sequences that have V and J called. A share of the clones is absent; for the studies checked, an unresolved V gene accounts for under half, and the remainder has no known explanation. Recorded for this sample are roughly 69,000 clones; more than 65% of them occurred a single time. Around 10% of the sample is held by the ten biggest clonotypes. The sequenced sample was peripheral blood. Source of these receptors: a woman aged 50 to 65 with acute or convalescent COVID-19.

This chain joins TRBV19 and TRBJ2-3, with 9 bases identical to TRBD2. The CDR3 length is 17 residues. The V gene end was trimmed by 6 bases and the J gene end by 4 bases; junction bases not matched to a gene: 14. Germline CDR1 LNHDA, CDR2 SQIVND (reference sequence). The CDR3 DNA sequence: TGTGCCAGTAGGGAACGACCGGGACTAGCCTCCGCAGATACGCAGTATTTT. Amino acids: CASRERPGLASADTQYF.

The chain combines TRBV11-2 with TRBJ1-1; D might be TRBD1 (5 bases). The CDR3 extends over 14 amino acids. Per germline, CDR1 SGHAT and CDR2 FQNNGV. The V and J ends lost 0 bases and 4 bases respectively, with 9 bases between them. CDR3 sequence: CASSLEGRGTEAFF. The CDR3 bases are TGTGCCAGCAGCTTAGAGGGTAGGGGCACTGAAGCTTTCTTT.

The J gene is TRBJ2-5, the V gene TRBV5-4, with TRBD2 matching over 11 bases. V dropped 1 base and J dropped 2; count of bases not matched to a gene: 7. The CDR3 totals 17 residues. In germline, CDR1 is SGHNT, CDR2 YYREEE (reference sequence). The CDR3 region has the DNA TGTGCCAGCAGCTTGCTCACTAGCGGGAGTCCTCAAGAGACCCAGTACTTC. This encodes CASSLLTSGSPQETQYF.

The genes are TRBV6-2 or TRBV6-3 and TRBJ1-1; D gene unclear. Germline V gene data show CDR1 as MNHEY and CDR2 as SVGEGT. The ends were cut back, 0 bases at V and 3 bases at J, with 11 bases in the middle. This CDR3 comprises 15 residues. The CDR3 is CASSYSTTPHTEAFF. CDR3 coding DNA: TGTGCCAGCAGTTACTCGACGACTCCCCACACTGAAGCTTTCTTT.

Concerning this clone itself: No conserved phenylalanine or tryptophan ends this CDR3, so it is likely a read error. The limits of the CDR3 on the DNA are not certain, so only TCRdb's listed CDR3 is given. This chain joins TRBV15 and TRBJ1-1. The CDR3 sequence runs 12 residues, both termini included. Germline-derived CDR1 and CDR2 are LNHNV and YYDKDF (reference sequence). CDR3: CATSRDMTRASI.

The rearrangement links TRBV7-3 to TRBJ2-1, with 9 bases matching TRBD2. CDR1 SGHTA and CDR2 FQGTGA come from the germline V gene. V lost 4 bases, J lost 4 bases, and 8 bases stayed unmatched. The CDR3 consists of 16 residues. The CDR3 DNA follows: TGTGCCAGCAGCTCCCGAGCGGGGGGTGATTACAATGAGCAGTTCTTC. Translating gives CASSSRAGGDYNEQFF. Looking up the rest from reference TRBV7-3 and TRBJ2-1 gives the full variable domain: GAGVSQTPSNKVTEKGKYVELRCDPISGHTALYWYRQSLGQGPEFLIYFQGTGAADDSGLPNDRFFAVRPEGSVSTLKIQRTERGDSAVYLCASSSRAGGDYNEQFFGPGTRLTVL.

J is TRBJ1-6 and V is TRBV6-1; TRBD1 matches 9 bases. The V and J ends lost 2 bases and 6 bases, in that order; junction bases with no gene match: 5. Per germline, CDR1 MNHNS and CDR2 SASEGT. This CDR3 is built from 16 residues. The CDR3 sequence is CASSEPQGAGNSPLHF. The CDR3 bases are TGTGCCAGCAGTGAACCACAGGGGGCAGGTAATTCACCCCTCCACTTT.